This T cell receptor (beta chain) was documented in a study of shared T cell receptors in the human thymus. The CDR3 has 14 amino acids. Germline loops: CDR1 MNHNS, CDR2 SASEGT. Between the trimmed V and J ends, which lost 6 bases and 4 bases, there was a span of 13 bases. Sequencing used immunoSEQ multiplex PCR; TCRdb keeps in-frame clones, though not all of them. Among hundreds of thousands of clones listed, over 75% were seen once. The same sample was also used in a study of human thymus T cells. Turning to that study: Thymus tissue for the work was resected from patients undergoing corrective heart surgery. Thymic and blood repertoires seemed to show skewed V and J gene use. Overlap was high between thymic repertoires from unrelated individuals, as reported in related research.

The chain carries TRBV6-1 and TRBJ1-5, with D perhaps matching TRBD1 (5 bases). The sequenced sample consisted of thymocytes. The source of this sequence is a boy younger than two with a congenital heart defect. The CDR3 nucleotides read TGTGCCAGCAGGAGCAGGGAGGGAAATCAGCCCCAGCATTTT. Translation gives CASRSREGNQPQHF.